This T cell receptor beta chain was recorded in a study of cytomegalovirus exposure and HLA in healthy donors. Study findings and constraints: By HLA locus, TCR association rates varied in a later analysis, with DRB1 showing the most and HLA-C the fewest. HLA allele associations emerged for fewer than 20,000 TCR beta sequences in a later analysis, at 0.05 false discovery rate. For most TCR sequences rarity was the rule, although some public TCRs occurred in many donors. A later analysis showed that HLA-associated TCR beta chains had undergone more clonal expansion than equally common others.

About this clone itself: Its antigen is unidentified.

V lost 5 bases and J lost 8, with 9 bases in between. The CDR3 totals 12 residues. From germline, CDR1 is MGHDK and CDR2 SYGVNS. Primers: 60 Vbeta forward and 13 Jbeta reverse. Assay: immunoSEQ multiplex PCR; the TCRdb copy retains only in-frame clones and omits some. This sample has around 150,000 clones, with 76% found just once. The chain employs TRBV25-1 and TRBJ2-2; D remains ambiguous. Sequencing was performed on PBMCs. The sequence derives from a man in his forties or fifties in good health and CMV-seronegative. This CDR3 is CASSHLGGELFF. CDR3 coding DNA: TGTGCCAGCAGTCATCTCGGGGGGGAGCTGTTTTTT.